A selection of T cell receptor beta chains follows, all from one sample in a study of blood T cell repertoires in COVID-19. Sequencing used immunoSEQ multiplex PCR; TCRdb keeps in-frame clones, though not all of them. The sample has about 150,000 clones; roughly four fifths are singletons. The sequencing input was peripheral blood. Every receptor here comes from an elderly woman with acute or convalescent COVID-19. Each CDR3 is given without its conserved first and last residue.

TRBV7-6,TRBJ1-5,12,ASSGTGVHQPQH
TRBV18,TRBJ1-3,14,ASSPTDYLSGNTIY
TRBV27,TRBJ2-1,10,ASSPGQNEQF
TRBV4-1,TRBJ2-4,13,ASSQEPGLKNIQY
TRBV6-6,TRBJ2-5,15,ASSPSSYRTGVETQY
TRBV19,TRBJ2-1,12,ASRAGGPRNEQF
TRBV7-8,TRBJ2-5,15,ASSSTPRTGSGETQY
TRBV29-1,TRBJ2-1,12,STTGTSGSNEQF
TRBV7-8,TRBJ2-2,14,ASSANSGGNTGELF
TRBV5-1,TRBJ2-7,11,ASKSTGRYEQY
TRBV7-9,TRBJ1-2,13,ASNHAGQANYGYT
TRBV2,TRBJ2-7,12,ASSATEFSYEQY
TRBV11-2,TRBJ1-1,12,ASSSLAGGWRAF
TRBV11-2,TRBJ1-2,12,ASSLDLGGWGYT
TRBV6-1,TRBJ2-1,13,ASSEAVTLYNEQF
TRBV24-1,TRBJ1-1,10,ATSDLTGEAF
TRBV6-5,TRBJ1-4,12,ASGGFIGGEKLF
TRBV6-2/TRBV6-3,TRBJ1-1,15,ASSPPTGAPRWGEAF
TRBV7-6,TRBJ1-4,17,ASSFGTGGAFPKGEKLF
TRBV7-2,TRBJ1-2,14,ASRRDREVSISGYT
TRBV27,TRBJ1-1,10,ASGPDWRLAF
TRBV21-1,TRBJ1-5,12,ASSSTGWHQPQH
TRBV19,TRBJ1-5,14,ASSIQRQVSNQPQH
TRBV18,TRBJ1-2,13,ASSPETGSNYGYT
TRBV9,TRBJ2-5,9,ASSGEETQY
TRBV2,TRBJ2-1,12,ASSGIYRDNEQF
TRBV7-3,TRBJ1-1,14,ASSLGQGRGLEEAF
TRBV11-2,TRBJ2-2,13,ASSSLRGGPGELF
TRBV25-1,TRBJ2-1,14,ASSLQGQGGYNKQF
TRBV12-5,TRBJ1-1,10,ASGRDSTEAF
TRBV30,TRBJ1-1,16,AWPTNPRTGATYTEAF
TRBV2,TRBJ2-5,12,ASSAEGQGKTQY
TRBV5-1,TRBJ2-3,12,ASTTGQGTDTQY
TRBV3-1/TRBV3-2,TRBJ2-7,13,ASSQITGGLLEQY
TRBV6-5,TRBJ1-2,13,ASTRTGGEDYGYT
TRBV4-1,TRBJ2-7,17,ASSQDPRDPLSGSYEQY
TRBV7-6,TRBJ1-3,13,ASSLTPSSGNTIY
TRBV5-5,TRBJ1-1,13,ASSLGGRKNTEAF
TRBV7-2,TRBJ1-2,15,ASSPNGPDNSLRGYT
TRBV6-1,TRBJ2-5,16,ASSEGLGTSGTWETQY
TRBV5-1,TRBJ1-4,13,ASSPGQGRSEKLF
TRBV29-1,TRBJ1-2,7,SPGYGYT
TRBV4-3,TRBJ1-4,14,ASSLGQSATNEKLF